This T cell receptor (beta chain) was identified during a study of blood T cells in healthy people across ages. General observations from the study: A roughly linear age-dependent decrease characterized TCR beta diversity per million T cells. Not knowing donor CMV status may have confounded expanded clonotype changes.

Investigators took about 9.2 milliliters of peripheral blood from every donor. CDR1 is SGDLS and CDR2 is YYNGEE in the germline V gene. The CDR3 covers 11 residues. With a J-beta primer mix and a sample-barcoded 5' primer, a second PCR ran roughly 7 to 11 cycles. TCRdb recomputed calls from the 5' RACE reads with MiXCR, one row per CDR3 protein. Of roughly 1 million distinct CDR3 sequences in the sample, about 25% were seen once. On this clonotype: As yet, its antigen is unknown. One end of the junction is discordant with germline, which a read error may explain.

These data also featured in a second study, about T cells of mothers and their children. That work adds: The entire RNA extract went into cDNA synthesis at approximately 1.5 ug per 15 ul.

Input material: blood. The clonotype comes from a girl aged 2-10 years in good health. The J gene is TRBJ2-7, the V gene TRBV9; D remains ambiguous. The CDR3 sequence is CASSDGDEQYF. In DNA, the CDR3 is TGCGCCAGCAGCGATGGTGACGAGCAGTACTTC.